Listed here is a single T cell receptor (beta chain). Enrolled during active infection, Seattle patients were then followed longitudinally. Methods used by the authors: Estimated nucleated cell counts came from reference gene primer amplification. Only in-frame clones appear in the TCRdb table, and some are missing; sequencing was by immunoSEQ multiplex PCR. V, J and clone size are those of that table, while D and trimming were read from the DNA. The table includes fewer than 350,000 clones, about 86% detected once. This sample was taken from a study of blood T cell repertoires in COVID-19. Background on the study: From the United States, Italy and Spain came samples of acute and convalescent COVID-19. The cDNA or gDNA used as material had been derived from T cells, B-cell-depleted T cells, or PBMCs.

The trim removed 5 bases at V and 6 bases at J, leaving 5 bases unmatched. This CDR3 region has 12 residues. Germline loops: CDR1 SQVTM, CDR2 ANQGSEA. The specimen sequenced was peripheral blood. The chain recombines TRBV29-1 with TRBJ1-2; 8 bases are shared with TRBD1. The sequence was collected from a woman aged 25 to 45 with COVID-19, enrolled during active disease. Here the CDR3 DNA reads TGCAGCGTTTACCGGACAGGGAATGGCTACACCTTC. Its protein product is CSVYRTGNGYTF.